This T cell receptor (beta chain) was recorded in a study of OX40 agonist ivuxolimab in advanced cancers. In the study overall: It was ivuxolimab, an agonistic anti-OX40 (CD134) antibody, that patients were treated with. Dose-escalation patients were diagnosed with hepatocellular carcinoma, melanoma, renal cell cancer or head and neck cancer. Patients achieving partial responses numbered three: one hepatocellular carcinoma case and two cutaneous melanoma cases.

General study points: The study observed clonal expansion of CD4+ and CD8+ blood T cells by week 6 at 0.1 to 3.0 mg/kg.

TCRdb's table, derived via immunoSEQ multiplex PCR, lists solely in-frame clones and lacks some. This sample has about 83,000 clones, with roughly 85% found just once. As to this clone: Its antigen is currently unknown.

The sequence derives from an adult with an advanced solid tumor such as melanoma, head and neck, liver or kidney cancer. Source: CD4+ or CD8+ T cells sorted from blood, taken in a trial of the OX40 agonist ivuxolimab.

In nucleotides, the CDR3 is TGCGCCAGCAGTGCCCCGACAGGGGGCACAGGGGAGCAGTACTTC. As protein: CASSAPTGGTGEQYF. The chain employs TRBV10-2 and TRBJ2-7; 10 positions match TRBD1. J lost 7 bases, V lost 4 bases, and 10 bases had no gene match. The CDR3 has 15 amino acids. Germline V gives CDR1 WSHSY, CDR2 SAAADI.